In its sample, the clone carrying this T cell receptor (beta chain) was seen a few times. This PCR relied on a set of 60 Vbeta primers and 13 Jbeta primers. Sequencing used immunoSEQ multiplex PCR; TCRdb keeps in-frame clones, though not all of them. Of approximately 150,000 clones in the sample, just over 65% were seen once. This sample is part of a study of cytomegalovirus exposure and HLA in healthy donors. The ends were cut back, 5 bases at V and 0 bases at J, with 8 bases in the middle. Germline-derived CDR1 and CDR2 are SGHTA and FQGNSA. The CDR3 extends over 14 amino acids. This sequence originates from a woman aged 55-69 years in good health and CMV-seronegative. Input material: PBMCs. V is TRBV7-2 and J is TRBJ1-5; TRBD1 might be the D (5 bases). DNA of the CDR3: TGTGCCAGCAGCCCCGACAGTAGCAATCAGCCCCAGCATTTT. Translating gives CASSPDSSNQPQHF.